Included here is one TCR beta chain sequence, with context. This entry is derived from a study of OX40 agonist ivuxolimab in advanced cancers. Germline-derived CDR1 and CDR2 are SGHTA and FQGNSA. The CDR3 has 14 residues. Trimming removed 3 bases at V and 7 bases at J, with 13 bases between. Only in-frame clones appear in the TCRdb table, and some are missing; sequencing was by immunoSEQ multiplex PCR. Seen here are approximately 78,000 clones, 88% observed once, and the top ten hold 1%. V usage is TRBV7-2 and J usage is TRBJ2-1; D ambiguous. This sample comprised CD4+ or CD8+ T cells sorted from blood, obtained in a trial of the OX40 agonist ivuxolimab. The clonotype originates from an adult with an advanced solid tumor such as melanoma, head and neck, liver or kidney cancer. The CDR3 DNA reads as TGTGCCAGCAGCTTCGGAATCGCCCAAAATGAGCAGTTCTTC. It codes for CASSFGIAQNEQFF.